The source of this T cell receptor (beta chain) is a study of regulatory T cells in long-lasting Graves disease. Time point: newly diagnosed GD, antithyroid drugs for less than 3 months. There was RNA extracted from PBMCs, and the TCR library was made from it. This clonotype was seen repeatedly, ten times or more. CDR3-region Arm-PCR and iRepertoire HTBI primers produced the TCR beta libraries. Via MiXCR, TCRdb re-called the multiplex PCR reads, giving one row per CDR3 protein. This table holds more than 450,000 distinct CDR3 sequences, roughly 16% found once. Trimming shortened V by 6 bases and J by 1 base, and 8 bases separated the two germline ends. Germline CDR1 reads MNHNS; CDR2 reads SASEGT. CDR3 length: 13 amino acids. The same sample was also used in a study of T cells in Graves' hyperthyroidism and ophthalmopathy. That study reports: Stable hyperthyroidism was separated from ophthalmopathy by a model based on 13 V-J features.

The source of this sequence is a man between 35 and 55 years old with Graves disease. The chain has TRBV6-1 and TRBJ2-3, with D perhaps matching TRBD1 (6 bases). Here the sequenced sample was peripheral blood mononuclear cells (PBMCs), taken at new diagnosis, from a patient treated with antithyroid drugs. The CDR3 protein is CASSRGGTDTQYF. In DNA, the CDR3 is TGTGCCAGCAGCAGGGGAGGCACAGATACGCAGTATTTT.